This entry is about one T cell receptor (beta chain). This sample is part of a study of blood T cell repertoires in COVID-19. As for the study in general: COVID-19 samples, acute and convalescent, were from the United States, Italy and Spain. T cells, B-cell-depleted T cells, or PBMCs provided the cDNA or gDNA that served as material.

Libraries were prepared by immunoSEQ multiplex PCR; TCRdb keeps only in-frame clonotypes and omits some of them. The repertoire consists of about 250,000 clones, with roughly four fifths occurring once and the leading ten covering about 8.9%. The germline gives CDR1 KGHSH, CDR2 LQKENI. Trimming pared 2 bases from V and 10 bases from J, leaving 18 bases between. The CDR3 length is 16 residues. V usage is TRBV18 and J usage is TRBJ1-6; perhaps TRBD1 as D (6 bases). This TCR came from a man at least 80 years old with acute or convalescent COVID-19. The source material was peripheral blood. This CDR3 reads CASSPWSGAKGSPLHF. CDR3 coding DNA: TGTGCCAGCTCACCATGGTCAGGGGCTAAGGGGTCACCCCTCCACTTT.